The T cell receptor (beta chain) described here comes from a study of T cell changes during pregnancy in multiple sclerosis. This clone was recorded many times. Trimming shortened V by 7 bases and J by 1 base, and 10 bases separated the two germline ends. The CDR3 has 12 amino acids. Germline V gives CDR1 SQVTM, CDR2 ANQGSEA. The table came from immunoSEQ multiplex PCR; TCRdb's copy has only in-frame clones and leaves some out. The data contain about 89,000 clones, just under 95% of them singletons. The V call is TRBV29-1, the J call TRBJ1-1; perhaps TRBD1 as D (6 bases). Sequencing used peripheral blood, obtained in the third trimester of pregnancy. This TCR was sampled from a female donor with multiple sclerosis, enrolled in a pregnancy study. The CDR3 coding sequence is TGCAGCGGGGGGCAGCAGAACACTGAAGCTTTCTTT. Protein sequence: CSGGQQNTEAFF.